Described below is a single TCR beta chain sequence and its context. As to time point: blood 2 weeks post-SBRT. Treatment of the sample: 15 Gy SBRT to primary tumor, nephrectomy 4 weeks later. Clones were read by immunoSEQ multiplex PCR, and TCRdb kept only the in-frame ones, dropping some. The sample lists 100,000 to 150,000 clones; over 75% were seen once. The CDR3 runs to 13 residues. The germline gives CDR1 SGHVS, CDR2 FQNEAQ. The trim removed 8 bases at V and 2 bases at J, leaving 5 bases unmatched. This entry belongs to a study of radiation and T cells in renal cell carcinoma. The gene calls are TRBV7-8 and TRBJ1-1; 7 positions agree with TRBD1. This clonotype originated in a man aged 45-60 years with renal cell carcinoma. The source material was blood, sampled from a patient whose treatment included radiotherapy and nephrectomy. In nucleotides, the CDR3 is TGTGCCAGCTGCGGGACAGCAAACACTGAAGCTTTCTTT. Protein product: CASCGTANTEAFF. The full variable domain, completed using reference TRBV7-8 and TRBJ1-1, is GAGVSQSPRYKVAKRGQDVALRCDPISGHVSLFWYQQALGQGPEFLTYFQNEAQLDKSGLPSDRFFAERPEGSVSTLKIQRTQQEDSAVYLCASCGTANTEAFFGQGTRLTVV.